Detailed here is one T cell receptor beta chain. No antigen is known for it. The sample holds no much larger clone one base away, and base qualities are not on file. The CDR1 and CDR2 encoded by the germline V gene are SGHTA and FQGNSA. Including the terminal cysteine and phenylalanine, the CDR3 comprises 16 residues. Only the CDR3 region is kept as DNA, spanning 48 bases read in frame from base 1. Trimming removed 5 bases from V and 4 bases from J; the gene matches leave 9 bases unexplained. The TCR beta CDR3 regions were amplified from RNA transcripts. For the first round of RT-PCR on the TCR CDR3, the HTBI primer set was used together with the Qiagen OneStep RT-PCR kit. Libraries were constructed in a second round of multiplex PCR, after which size selection and purification were carried out. Paired-end sequencing of the libraries was performed with 100 bp reads on an Illumina HiSeq2000. The study's own analysis went as follows. SOAPnuke was used to process the raw data, with reads discarded if the reads contained adapters or uncalled bases, had a mean Phred below 15, or lacked an exact constant-primer or identifier match. COPE v1.2.5 was used to merge high-quality paired reads, and clonotypes were defined as unique nucleotide sequences. MiTCR v1.1 was used to align the clonotypes against IMGT TRBV, TRBD and TRBJ reference segments. The analysis was restricted to V-J combinations with a frequency above 0.0001, which together covered 99% to 99.2% of the repertoires. A TCS score was defined as the ratio of F50 (clonal expansion) to E x V (chaos), with BLOSUM62-based TCRdist applied between CDR3 peptides within each V-J. Welch's t-statistics and random forest reduced fewer than 550 V-J features to about 13, which were used in a naive Bayes classifier (R e1071). The Morisita-Horn index was used to measure how similar the thyroid and blood repertoires were. In-frame beta chains were kept once TCRdb had trimmed the public reads at Q25 with fastp and called clones with MiXCR. Merged by CDR3 protein, the rows form single entries marked with the most common genes and DNA. The authors' filters were not applied to this entry. This sample lists 500,000 to 750,000 distinct CDR3 sequences; around 46% were detected once. About 8.3% of the sample is held by the ten biggest clonotypes.

This sample was included in a study of T cells in Graves' hyperthyroidism and ophthalmopathy (dated by TCRdb to between 2017 and 2020). Regarding the study in general: To identify distinguishing TCR V-J signatures, a discovery cohort of about 95 patients was used, comprising 43 with Graves' ophthalmopathy and around 60 with stable Graves' hyperthyroidism. TCR Vbeta CDR3 sequencing of fewer than 150 peripheral blood samples (over 40 ophthalmopathy, roughly 74 hyperthyroidism and roughly 17 progressor patients) is reported in the paper. Following sampling, methimazole starting at 30 mg daily was given to hyperthyroidism patients, and high-dose intravenous methylprednisolone was given to ophthalmopathy patients. The study also compared thyroid tissue and blood T-cell repertoires from several Graves' hyperthyroidism patients. The 100 or so discovery patients were randomly split 7:3 into training and test sets. Prospective prediction of ophthalmopathy was tested in an independent validation cohort consisting of 18 to 20 hyperthyroidism patients and 15 or so patients who later progressed to ophthalmopathy.

Study-level results and caveats: No statistical method was used to set the sample size in advance, and investigators knew the group allocation. Blood samples also contained most of the expanded thyroid clonotypes (frequency above 0.001), which suggests that blood repertoires may reflect thyroid immune responses. In validation, progression to ophthalmopathy was predicted by the model with about 70% sensitivity and under 85% specificity, a median of roughly 6.4 months before onset. In cross-validation, a model built on a 13 V-J signature told ophthalmopathy apart from stable hyperthyroidism with approximately 91% sensitivity and about 81% specificity, and in testing the same model reached 80%/75%.

A patient counted as having stable Graves' hyperthyroidism if no progression to ophthalmopathy occurred over 18 months of follow-up. Hyperthyroidism patients were newly diagnosed, had a disease duration of under 2 months, and were aged 18 to 65 years. Any patient with an uncontrolled infection, another autoimmune disease, pregnancy or lactation was excluded. Diagnoses relied on clinical symptoms, serum thyroxine and TRAb, thyroid ultrasound and orbital computed tomography. Total RNA was extracted with Trizol reagent, and quality was checked on an Agilent 2100 Bioanalyzer. The sequence joins TRBV7-2 to TRBJ2-7, with 12 central nucleotides matching TRBD2. The clonotype was recovered from a woman aged 18-29 years with Graves' hyperthyroidism. Sequenced material: peripheral blood or thyroid tissue (not recorded which). The nucleotide sequence is TGTGCCAGCAGCCAAGATCTAGCGGGAGGGGCTTACGAGCAGTACTTC. It encodes CASSQDLAGGAYEQYF. With the rest looked up from the reference TRBV7-2 and TRBJ2-7 genes rather than sequenced, the full variable domain is GAGVSQSPSNKVTEKGKDVELRCDPISGHTALYWYRQSLGQGLEFLIYFQGNSAPDKSGLPSDRFSAERTGGSVSTLTIQRTQQEDSAVYLCASSQDLAGGAYEQYFGPGTRLTVT.